The rows below give T cell receptor beta chains drawn from one sample of a study of blood T cell repertoires in COVID-19. Repertoires were generated with immunoSEQ multiplex PCR, while TCRdb's copy carries only in-frame clones and drops some. The sample contains 150,000 to 200,000 clones, more than 75% of which appear only once. The material sequenced was PBMCs or T cells enriched from blood (not recorded which). These receptors all come from a man in his sixties who had been exposed to COVID-19. The conserved cysteine and the conserved F or W are not part of the CDR3 here.

CDR3aa | j_gene | len | v_gene
ASSVSLQTEAF | TRBJ1-1 | 11 | TRBV6-4
AWSTGGDTEAF | TRBJ1-1 | 11 | TRBV30
ASTAGQGTYEQY | TRBJ2-7 | 12 | TRBV19
ASSRHNSNQPQH | TRBJ1-5 | 12 | TRBV23-1
ATSRDLEVTDGYT | TRBJ1-2 | 13 | TRBV15
ASSLIRANRGRRGTEAF | TRBJ1-1 | 17 | TRBV27
ASSVDWSSGSNEQF | TRBJ2-1 | 14 | TRBV9
ASSISSGELF | TRBJ2-2 | 10 | TRBV19
ASTQTGPNEKLF | TRBJ1-4 | 12 | TRBV27
ASSLGTGRHEQY | TRBJ2-7 | 12 | TRBV6-5
ASSERLAGGVDTQY | TRBJ2-3 | 14 | TRBV5-1
ASSLWQGARETQY | TRBJ2-5 | 13 | TRBV28
ASSPGTGNTYGYT | TRBJ1-2 | 13 | TRBV5-4
ASSSRRDSYGYT | TRBJ1-2 | 12 | TRBV2
SVNTGTGRNYGYT | TRBJ1-2 | 13 | TRBV29-1
ASSIDRRRGERDYGYT | TRBJ1-2 | 16 | TRBV19